The clone carrying this TCR beta chain occurred many times. This entry is derived from a study of regulatory T cells in long-lasting Graves disease. Arm-PCR of CDR3 regions and iRepertoire HTBI primers were the basis on which TCR beta libraries were built. Each CDR3 protein is one row after TCRdb ran MiXCR on the multiplex PCR reads. The sample carries over 200,000 distinct CDR3 sequences, approximately 20% recorded once. As for time point: newly diagnosed GD, antithyroid drugs for less than 3 months. Extracted PBMC RNA gave rise to the TCR library. The sample here was peripheral blood mononuclear cells (PBMCs), taken at new diagnosis, from a patient treated with antithyroid drugs. The sequence derives from a female donor with Graves disease.

In DNA, the CDR3 is TGTGCCAGCAGACCGGGACTAGCGGGAGGTAGCACAGATACGCAGTATTTT. Translating it yields CASRPGLAGGSTDTQYF. The chain carries TRBV6-2 or TRBV6-3 and TRBJ2-3; 15 bases agree with TRBD2. The CDR3 has 17 residues. V gave up 6 bases and J gave up 0 bases; unmatched junction bases: 4. The V gene's germline CDR1 is MNHEY and CDR2 SVGEGT.